This TCR beta chain was found in a study of cytomegalovirus exposure and HLA in healthy donors. Use of 60 Vbeta and 13 Jbeta primers characterized the PCR. The data were produced by immunoSEQ multiplex PCR, yet TCRdb's version contains in-frame clones alone and is incomplete. The sample contains some 120,000 clones, 70% to 80% of which appear only once. V lost 3 bases and J lost 5, with 7 bases in between. Germline V CDR1 and CDR2: DFQATT, SNEGSKA (reference sequence). CDR3 length: 11 residues. The V and J genes are TRBV20-1 and TRBJ2-5; D call uncertain. The origin of this receptor is a man aged 50-59 years in good health and CMV-seronegative. Source material: PBMCs. DNA of the CDR3: TGCAGTGCTAGTCAGGCCGAGACCCAGTACTTC. Translation: CSASQAETQYF.